These 20 T cell receptor beta chains were sequenced from one sample in a study of CXCR3-negative and CXCR3-positive naive CD8 T cells (dated by TCRdb to between 2019 and 2020). Sequencing used a NextSeq 550. The Human TCR Profiling Kit (MiLaboratory) was used to prepare UMI-labeled 5' RACE TRB cDNA libraries. The reads underwent TCRdb reprocessing, giving one record for each CDR3 protein sequence and no DNA. The table for this sample lists tens of thousands of distinct CDR3 sequences. The ten largest clonotypes hold roughly 1.5% of the sample. The sample comprised naive CXCR3- CD8+ T cells from blood. Read against the paper, the sample's cell subset or site label means: CD45RO-CCR7+CD27+CD95- naive CD8+ T cells lacking CXCR3 (TNR3-). These receptors were collected from a human donor in good health. Some clones in this sample may be carry-over from other donors' samples.

The chain uses TRBV4-1 and TRBJ2-3; TCRdb indicates TRBD1, and absent DNA this call remains unverified. The CDR3 has 14 amino acids. Germline lookup yields CDR1 MGHRA and CDR2 YSYEKL. The CDR3 region is CASSQVEGADTQYF.

This sequence joins TRBV12-3 or TRBV12-4 and TRBJ2-3. CDR3 length equals 14 residues. The chain's CDR3 is CASSTQTSTDTQYF.

This chain uses TRBV5-1 with TRBJ2-7; TCRdb's D call of TRBD1 is untestable without DNA. The CDR3 length is 16 residues. Per germline, CDR1 SGHRS and CDR2 YFSETQ. CDR3 sequence reads: CASSVGRGSLFYEQYF. The full variable domain, with the rest looked up from reference TRBV5-1 and TRBJ2-7, is KAGVTQTPRYLIKTRGQQVTLSCSPISGHRSVSWYQQTPGQGLQFLFEYFSETQRNKGNFPGRFSGRQFSNSRSEMNVSTLELGDSALYLCASSVGRGSLFYEQYFGPGTRLTVT.

The gene calls are TRBV29-1 and TRBJ1-5. The CDR3 covers 15 residues. Germline-derived CDR1 and CDR2 are SQVTM and ANQGSEA. This CDR3 reads CSALAEGTSNQPQHF.

The CDR3 loop is CASREPGLAGVTQYF. The genes are TRBV6-2 or TRBV6-3 and TRBJ2-3; TCRdb returns TRBD2, unconfirmable since there is no DNA. CDR1 is MNHEY and CDR2 is SVGEGT in the germline V gene. The CDR3 runs 15 residues.

CDR3 residues: CASSAGGDFMSYEQYF. The genes are TRBV9 and TRBJ2-7; without DNA, the TCRdb call of TRBD2 cannot be checked. The CDR3 totals 16 residues. Looked up from germline, CDR1 is SGDLS and CDR2 is YYNGEE.

The rearrangement uses TRBV20-1 and TRBJ2-7. The germline V gene has CDR1 DFQATT and CDR2 SNEGSKA (reference sequence). CDR3 size: 15 residues. The CDR3: CSARDRTDTTYEQYF.

This rearrangement joins TRBV24-1 to TRBJ2-3. The CDR3 is 16 residues long. CDR1 KGHDR and CDR2 SFDVKD come from the germline V gene. CDR3 loop: CATSDFWLAVTDTQYF.

V and J are TRBV5-6 and TRBJ2-3; checking the TCRdb D call of TRBD1 is not possible without DNA. There are 17 residues in the CDR3. Germline loops: CDR1 SGHDT, CDR2 YYEEEE. The CDR3 spells CASLLMQTGRVTDTQYF.

V usage is TRBV4-3 and J usage is TRBJ2-1; without DNA, the TCRdb call of TRBD2 cannot be checked. This CDR3 contains 15 residues. The germline gives CDR1 LGHNA, CDR2 YSLEER. The CDR3 here is CASSPSGENYNEQFF.

The CDR3: CSVEVELGYKLNEQFF. The chain joins TRBV29-1 to TRBJ2-1. The length of the CDR3 is 16 residues. Germline CDR1 is SQVTM and CDR2 is ANQGSEA.

The chain links TRBV15 to TRBJ2-1; TCRdb indicates TRBD1, and absent DNA this call remains unverified. Germline-derived CDR1 and CDR2 are LNHNV and YYDKDF (reference sequence). The CDR3 has 15 amino acids. The CDR3 spells CATSRATGLYNEQFF.

The chain combines TRBV12-5 with TRBJ2-7; TCRdb gives TRBD1 as the D gene, but with no DNA this cannot be confirmed. From germline, CDR1 is LGHNT and CDR2 FRNRAP. CDR3 length: 15 residues. CDR3 protein: CASGLVQGPNYEQYF.

The chain recombines TRBV12-5 with TRBJ2-3; the TCRdb D gene call, TRBD2, has no DNA to confirm it. There are 18 residues in the CDR3. The V gene's germline CDR1 is LGHNT and CDR2 FRNRAP. The CDR3 is CASGFRSGLAGSTDTQYF.

This chain links TRBV29-1 with TRBJ2-1; TCRdb calls TRBD2, which cannot be checked without DNA. CDR3 size: 13 residues. The germline V gene has CDR1 SQVTM and CDR2 ANQGSEA. This CDR3 is CSVEERAYNEQFF.

The V gene is TRBV24-1, the J gene TRBJ2-1; TCRdb calls TRBD1, which cannot be checked without DNA. The CDR3 spans 11 residues. Per the germline V gene, CDR1 is KGHDR and CDR2 is SFDVKD. The chain's CDR3 is CATGTGTEQFF.

The rearrangement links TRBV20-1 to TRBJ2-1; TCRdb picks TRBD1, but there is no DNA to check that call. The CDR3 length is 13 residues. Germline loops: CDR1 DFQATT, CDR2 SNEGSKA (reference sequence). The CDR3 loop reads CSAEDRGYNEQFF.

This chain uses TRBV12-3 or TRBV12-4 with TRBJ2-7; TCRdb reports TRBD1, a call that lacks DNA to check it against. The CDR3 spans 12 residues. The CDR3 here is CASSGGVHEQYF.

The chain combines TRBV28 with TRBJ2-1; no DNA is available, so the TRBD1 call from TCRdb remains unchecked. This CDR3 region has 13 residues. The germline V gene has CDR1 MDHEN and CDR2 SYDVKM. CDR3 sequence: CASSFPDRSIQFF. The full variable domain, completed using reference TRBV28 and TRBJ2-1, is DVKVTQSSRYLVKRTGEKVFLECVQDMDHENMFWYRQDPGLGLRLIYFSYDVKMKEKGDIPEGYSVSREKKERFSLILESASTNQTSMYLCASSFPDRSIQFFGPGTRLTVL.

The rearrangement uses TRBV7-9 and TRBJ2-1; with no DNA, the TCRdb D assignment of TRBD1 cannot be verified. The CDR3 runs to 20 residues. Germline lookup yields CDR1 SEHNR and CDR2 FQNEAQ (reference sequence). The CDR3: CASSHKRLARQLNDYNEQFF.